Listed below are T cell receptor beta chains from one sample, sequenced in a study of shared clonotypes between healthy human individuals. The data were produced by immunoSEQ multiplex PCR, yet TCRdb's version contains in-frame clones alone and is incomplete. Of millions of clones in the sample, 85% to 95% were seen once. Sequencing was carried out using naive CD4+ T cells from PBMCs. The receptors stem from a man aged 18 to 30 in good health. Some clones in this sample may be carry-over from other donors' samples. CDR3s include the opening cysteine and the closing phenylalanine or tryptophan. D genes are given only for firm matches. Expanded clones get a size class; other rows say once, few or many, or leave the size out.

CDR3 protein	CDR3 DNA	J gene	D gene	clone size	V gene
CASSHSRQQSTNEKLFF	TGTGCCAGCAGCCACTCACGACAGCAATCAACTAATGAAAAACTGTTTTTT	TRBJ1-4	-	-	TRBV4-2
CASSGTETYEQYF	TGTGCCAGCTCCGGGACAGAAACCTACGAGCAGTACTTC	TRBJ2-7	TRBD1	-	TRBV18
CASSQHLAGGPLEQYF	TGTGCCAGCAGCCAGCACCTAGCGGGAGGGCCTCTCGAGCAGTACTTC	TRBJ2-7	TRBD2	-	TRBV4-2
CASSRGLAGVATDTQYF	TGTGCCAGCAGCCGCGGACTAGCGGGAGTGGCGACAGATACGCAGTATTTT	TRBJ2-3	TRBD2	-	TRBV7-9
CASSARVGTEAFF	TGTGCCAGCAGTGCCAGGGTGGGGACTGAAGCTTTCTTT	TRBJ1-1	-	-	TRBV6-4
CASSPVGEQFF	TGTGCCAGCAGCCCCGTTGGGGAGCAGTTCTTC	TRBJ2-1	-	-	TRBV11-1
CASSPGTGTVYTF	TGTGCCAGTAGTCCCGGGACAGGGACTGTCTACACCTTC	TRBJ1-2	TRBD1	-	TRBV19
CASIPRPYSNQPQHF	TGTGCCAGCATCCCAAGACCCTATAGCAATCAGCCCCAGCATTTT	TRBJ1-5	-	-	TRBV28
CASSVVGASGRLNEQFF	TGTGCCAGCAGCGTAGTCGGGGCTAGCGGGAGGCTCAATGAGCAGTTCTTC	TRBJ2-1	TRBD2	-	TRBV9
CASSFEGLAVTGELFF	TGTGCCAGCAGCTTCGAGGGACTAGCGGTTACCGGGGAGCTGTTTTTT	TRBJ2-2	TRBD2	once	TRBV7-8
CASSLARVSGELFF	TGTGCCAGCAGCTTAGCGCGGGTCTCCGGGGAGCTGTTTTTT	TRBJ2-2	-	-	TRBV7-9
CASSLSEQFF	TGTGCCAGCAGTTTAAGTGAGCAGTTCTTC	TRBJ2-1	-	once	TRBV28
CASSQRRDRATYEQYF	TGTGCCAGCAGCCAAAGGCGGGACAGGGCGACCTACGAGCAGTACTTC	TRBJ2-7	TRBD1	-	TRBV7-8
CASSFFEAPYEQYF	TGTGCCAGCAGTTTCTTTGAAGCACCCTACGAGCAGTACTTC	TRBJ2-7	-	-	TRBV6-6
CASSRGGAYEQYF	TGTGCCAGCAGCCGGGGCGGCGCCTACGAGCAGTACTTC	TRBJ2-7	-	-	TRBV11-2
CASSLAVQNTGELFF	TGCGCCAGCAGCTTGGCCGTACAGAACACCGGGGAGCTGTTTTTT	TRBJ2-2	-	-	TRBV5-1
CASSSQDSGTGNEQFF	TGTGCCAGCAGCTCCCAAGATAGCGGGACAGGCAATGAGCAGTTCTTC	TRBJ2-1	-	-	TRBV7-2
CASSVGQGVHYEQYF	TGTGCCAGCAGCGTTGGACAGGGGGTCCACTACGAGCAGTACTTC	TRBJ2-7	TRBD1	-	TRBV9
CASSRRDRDYEQYF	TGTGCCAGCAGCCGCCGGGACAGGGATTACGAGCAGTACTTC	TRBJ2-7	TRBD1	-	TRBV7-9
CAWSVRVRGNTEAFF	TGTGCCTGGAGTGTACGTGTCAGGGGGAACACTGAAGCTTTCTTT	TRBJ1-1	-	-	TRBV30
CASSFGTSGISEQFF	TGCGCCAGCAGCTTTGGGACTAGCGGGATCAGTGAGCAGTTCTTC	TRBJ2-1	TRBD2	-	TRBV5-1
CASSEGGRYTGELFF	TGTGCCAGCAGCGAAGGGGGGCGGTACACCGGGGAGCTGTTTTTT	TRBJ2-2	-	-	TRBV2
CASGFALAGEDYEQYF	TGTGCTAGTGGTTTTGCCCTAGCGGGAGAGGACTACGAGCAGTACTTC	TRBJ2-7	TRBD2	-	TRBV12-5
CAEGRGAEAFF	TGTGCTGAGGGCAGGGGCGCTGAAGCTTTCTTT	TRBJ1-1	-	-	TRBV30
CASSGNTGRTEAFF	TGTGCCAGCAGTGGTAACACAGGGCGCACTGAAGCTTTCTTT	TRBJ1-1	-	-	TRBV27
CASSPQGYEQYF	TGTGCCAGCAGCCCGCAGGGCTACGAGCAGTACTTC	TRBJ2-7	-	-	TRBV11-2
CASSSATSRQSYEQFF	TGCGCCAGCAGCTCCGCTACGTCCCGACAGTCATATGAGCAGTTCTTC	TRBJ2-1	-	-	TRBV5-1
CASSTQLLGTQYF	TGTGCCAGCAGCACTCAGCTCTTGGGGACCCAGTACTTC	TRBJ2-5	-	-	TRBV7-6
CASSYPDRGAFF	TGTGCCAGCAGTTACCCGGACAGGGGAGCTTTCTTT	TRBJ1-1	TRBD1	-	TRBV6-6
CAISENREKLFF	TGTGCCATCAGTGAGAATCGTGAAAAACTGTTTTTT	TRBJ1-4	-	-	TRBV10-3
CASSGRYRGQSGNTIYF	TGTGCCAGCAGCGGCAGGTACAGGGGGCAAAGTGGAAACACCATATATTTT	TRBJ1-3	TRBD1	once	TRBV7-9
CASSDSARSAGELFF	TGTGCCAGCAGTGACTCAGCGAGGTCCGCCGGGGAGCTGTTTTTT	TRBJ2-2	-	-	TRBV6-4
CASSLEDTQYF	TGTGCCAGTAGTTTAGAAGATACGCAGTATTTT	TRBJ2-3	-	-	TRBV19
CASSRDRGDYEQYF	TGTGCCAGCAGCCGAGACAGGGGGGACTACGAGCAGTACTTC	TRBJ2-7	TRBD1	-	TRBV9
CASSLVPGSNTGELFF	TGCGCCAGCAGCTTGGTACCCGGGAGCAACACCGGGGAGCTGTTTTTT	TRBJ2-2	-	-	TRBV5-1
CASSLDFAGGIYEQFF	TGTGCCAGCAGCTTAGATTTTGCGGGAGGGATCTATGAGCAGTTCTTC	TRBJ2-1	TRBD2	-	TRBV11-2
CASSPHLPEGEAFF	TGTGCCAGCAGTCCACACTTACCAGAAGGTGAAGCTTTCTTT	TRBJ1-1	-	-	TRBV2
CASKGRRDQPQHF	TGTGCCAGCAAGGGCCGCCGTGATCAGCCCCAGCATTTT	TRBJ1-5	-	few	TRBV2
CASSYPGTNNYEQYF	TGTGCCAGCAGTTACCCCGGGACTAACAATTACGAGCAGTACTTC	TRBJ2-7	TRBD2	-	TRBV6-5
CASSPQSQGLGGYTF	TGCGCCAGCAGCCCACAGTCCCAGGGGTTGGGTGGCTACACCTTC	TRBJ1-2	-	-	TRBV4-1
CASSPLAGGSDTQYF	TGCGCCAGCAGCCCCCTAGCGGGAGGATCGGATACGCAGTATTTT	TRBJ2-3	TRBD2	-	TRBV5-1
CASSLWDRGNGYTF	TGTGCCAGCAGTTTGTGGGACAGGGGTAACGGCTACACCTTC	TRBJ1-2	TRBD1	-	TRBV28
CAISDARPTGGEQYF	TGTGCCATCAGTGATGCGAGACCGACAGGGGGCGAGCAGTACTTC	TRBJ2-7	TRBD1	-	TRBV10-3
CSIPFRGNRFYGYTF	TGCAGCATCCCTTTTCGGGGGAACCGGTTCTATGGCTACACCTTC	TRBJ1-2	-	-	TRBV29-1